The rows below give T cell receptor beta chains drawn from one sample of a study of cytomegalovirus exposure and HLA in healthy donors. The table came from immunoSEQ multiplex PCR; TCRdb's copy has only in-frame clones and leaves some out. Seen here are 100,000 to 150,000 clones, 83% observed once, and the top ten hold about 1.5%. Sequencing was carried out using PBMCs. All receptors come from a middle-aged man in good health and CMV-seronegative. CDR3s include the opening cysteine and the closing phenylalanine or tryptophan. A D gene is named only where the DNA matches it firmly. Some rows have no size entry. The others give once, few or many, or a class for an expanded clone.

j_call cdr3_length clone_size d_call v_call cdr3_nt cdr3_aa
TRBJ1-1 16 - TRBD1 TRBV2 TGTGCCAGCAGTCCTCAGGGGGGAAACCCTAACACTGAAGCTTTCTTT CASSPQGGNPNTEAFF
TRBJ2-7 13 - TRBD1 TRBV9 TGTGCCAGCAGCGCCCGGGACAGCTACGAGCAGTACTTC CASSARDSYEQYF
TRBJ2-4 14 - - TRBV19 TGTGCCACGTCTGATGGAGTAGCCAAAAACATTCAGTACTTC CATSDGVAKNIQYF
TRBJ2-7 14 - TRBD1 TRBV7-6 TGTGCCAGCAGCCCCGGGACAGGGGGATACGAGCAGTACTTC CASSPGTGGYEQYF
TRBJ2-7 15 - - TRBV18 TGTGCCAGCTCACCTAGCGGCAAATACTCCTACGAGCAGTACTTC CASSPSGKYSYEQYF
TRBJ1-3 19 once - TRBV5-3 TGTGCCAGAAGCTATCGACAGGCTGCCTTTCCAGGGAGAGGAAACACCATATATTTT CARSYRQAAFPGRGNTIYF
TRBJ2-7 14 - TRBD1 TRBV7-9 TGTGCCAGCAGCTTAGGACAGGGGGCTTACGAGCAGTACTTC CASSLGQGAYEQYF
TRBJ2-7 14 - - TRBV6-1 TGTGCCAGCAGTGAAGGTTCAGGGTCCCTCGAGCAGTACTTC CASSEGSGSLEQYF
TRBJ1-1 17 - - TRBV23-1 TGCGCCAGCAGTCAAATGGCCCCGATGGGGGGGAACACTGAAGCTTTCTTT CASSQMAPMGGNTEAFF
TRBJ1-1 13 few - TRBV19 TGTGCCAGTGGACAGATTTTGAACACTGAAGCTTTCTTT CASGQILNTEAFF
TRBJ2-3 14 - TRBD2 TRBV2 TGTGCCACCCCCTTGGGGGGGGGCACAGATACGCAGTATTTT CATPLGGGTDTQYF
TRBJ1-2 13 - - TRBV28 TGTGCCAGCAGCCCTGGACATTTCTATGGCTACACCTTC CASSPGHFYGYTF
TRBJ2-1 13 - - TRBV5-1 TGCGCCAGTAGCTTGGGTTCCCCCTCCCAGCAGTTCTTC CASSLGSPSQQFF
TRBJ2-3 15 few TRBD2 TRBV27 TGTGCCAGCAGTCCCTCGACTAGCGGGAGGGATACGCAGTATTTT CASSPSTSGRDTQYF
TRBJ2-2 13 - - TRBV29-1 TGCAGCGTTGTGGGGGCGAGGACCGGGGAGCTGTTTTTT CSVVGARTGELFF
TRBJ1-5 13 - - TRBV2 TGTGCCAACAGTGAGGGCTCTTGGCAGCCCCAGCATTTT CANSEGSWQPQHF
TRBJ2-7 15 - TRBD2 TRBV28 TGTGCCAGCAGTGTCCTTAGCGGGGGGACCTACGAGCAGTACTTC CASSVLSGGTYEQYF
TRBJ1-2 12 few TRBD1 TRBV27 TGTGCCAGCAGTGACAGGGGATATGGCTACACCTTC CASSDRGYGYTF
TRBJ2-3 15 - - TRBV19 TGTGCCAGTAGTGTCAGTCCCTCTAGCACAGATACGCAGTATTTT CASSVSPSSTDTQYF
TRBJ1-1 15 few - TRBV10-1 TGCGCCAGCAGCCCTGGATCTTTTAGGGGCACTGAAGCTTTCTTT CASSPGSFRGTEAFF
TRBJ2-7 11 - - TRBV7-8 TGTGCCAGCAGCTTATCGAACGAGCAGTACTTC CASSLSNEQYF
TRBJ2-1 15 - - TRBV7-2 TGTGCCAGCAGCTTGGCAGGAAGCTCCTACAATGAGCAGTTCTTC CASSLAGSSYNEQFF
TRBJ1-1 14 - - TRBV6-1 TGTGCCAGCAGTGAAGTTGTGAGGAACACTGAAGCTTTCTTT CASSEVVRNTEAFF
TRBJ2-7 15 - - TRBV5-4 TGTGCCAGCAGCTACGGACTGTACACCTATCGCGAGCAGTACTTC CASSYGLYTYREQYF
TRBJ2-3 13 once TRBD2 TRBV27 TGTGCCAGCAGTGGACTAGCGGCGGATACGCAGTATTTT CASSGLAADTQYF
TRBJ2-7 15 - - TRBV25-1 TGTGCCAGCAGTGTCCCGGGACAAGGAACCTACGAGCAGTACTTC CASSVPGQGTYEQYF
TRBJ2-1 15 - TRBD2 TRBV7-6 TGTGCCAGCAGCCGCATGGGACTAGAGCGTAATGAGCAGTTCTTC CASSRMGLERNEQFF
TRBJ2-1 13 - - TRBV5-4 TGTGCCAGCAGCTCCGGAGCGTACAATGAGCAGTTCTTC CASSSGAYNEQFF
TRBJ1-1 13 - - TRBV7-9 TGTGCCAGCAGCTTAGGTCAGGGCGCTGAAGCTTTCTTT CASSLGQGAEAFF
TRBJ2-2 17 - TRBD2 TRBV7-3 TGTGCCAGCAGCGCGAGACTAGCGGGGGGTGACACCGGGAAGCTGTTTTTT CASSARLAGGDTGKLFF
TRBJ2-7 14 - TRBD1 TRBV6-1 TGTGCCAGCAGTGAATCGGGCAGGGGGTGGGAGCAGTACTTC CASSESGRGWEQYF
TRBJ1-5 15 - - TRBV2 TGTGCCAGCAAGCTGCAAACAGGGTCCAATCAGCCCCAGCATTTT CASKLQTGSNQPQHF
TRBJ2-2 16 - TRBD1 TRBV27 TGTGCCAGCAGTTTATCGGGACAGGGAATAGTCGGGGAGCTGTTTTTT CASSLSGQGIVGELFF
TRBJ2-2 13 - - TRBV5-1 TGCGCCAGCAGCACACAGGGCACCGGGGAGCTGTTTTTT CASSTQGTGELFF
TRBJ1-5 15 - - TRBV6-1 TGTGCCAGCAGTGAAGGCGGAGCAAGCAATCAGCCCCAGCATTTT CASSEGGASNQPQHF
TRBJ1-1 14 once - TRBV11-2 TGTGCCAGCTTTGGGAGTCAATACCCCACTGAAGCTTTCTTT CASFGSQYPTEAFF
TRBJ2-5 15 once - TRBV5-6 TGTGCCAGCAGCTTGGTGGCAGGGAAGCAAGAGACCCAGTACTTC CASSLVAGKQETQYF
TRBJ2-2 16 - TRBD2 TRBV4-1 TGCGCCAGCAGCCAAGCTCAACTAGCGGGCACCGGGGAGCTGTTTTTT CASSQAQLAGTGELFF
TRBJ2-1 15 - - TRBV18 TGTGCCAGCTCACCACTCGGGGGGCCCTACAATGAGCAGTTCTTC CASSPLGGPYNEQFF
TRBJ2-5 14 - - TRBV7-6 TGTGCCAGCAGCTTAAGCAGGCTTCGAGAGACCCAGTACTTC CASSLSRLRETQYF
TRBJ2-6 18 - TRBD1 TRBV5-6 TGTGCCAGCAGCTTCCTAGGACAGGGAAGCTCTGGGGCCAACGTCCTGACTTTC CASSFLGQGSSGANVLTF
TRBJ2-7 13 - - TRBV2 TGTGCCAGCAGCCCCACAGGGCCCTACGAGCAGTACTTC CASSPTGPYEQYF
TRBJ2-5 16 - TRBD2 TRBV5-4 TGTGCCAGCAGCTTGGGAGCGGGAGGGCTAAAAGAGACCCAGTACTTC CASSLGAGGLKETQYF
TRBJ2-3 15 - - TRBV7-2 TGTGCCAGCAGCCCCATTTACTGGAGCACAGATACGCAGTATTTT CASSPIYWSTDTQYF
TRBJ2-7 15 - TRBD1 TRBV7-2 TGTGCCAGCAGCTTAGGGGGGACAGCCGTCTACGAGCAGTACTTC CASSLGGTAVYEQYF
TRBJ2-1 17 - TRBD2 TRBV4-3 TGCGCCAGCAGCCAGCACTACTTAGCGGGGGGGCCTTGGGAGCAGTTCTTC CASSQHYLAGGPWEQFF
TRBJ2-1 16 - TRBD1 TRBV19 TGTGCCAGTAGCCGGGACAGGGCTAACTCCTACAATGAGCAGTTCTTC CASSRDRANSYNEQFF
TRBJ2-1 16 - TRBD2 TRBV6-4 TGTGCCAGCAGCCTATCGGGCGGGAGCTCCTACAATGAGCAGTTCTTC CASSLSGGSSYNEQFF